The clone carrying this T cell receptor beta chain appeared a single time. What it binds is not known. This CDR3 comprises 15 residues. The germline gives CDR1 SGHTA, CDR2 FQGNSA. V was clipped by 1 base and J by 5 bases, with 15 bases between them. Profiled with immunoSEQ multiplex PCR; TCRdb holds only in-frame clones, not every one. Of about 340,000 clones listed, over 90% are singletons. The entry originates in a study of brain T cells in children with intractable seizures. Findings and caveats of the study: Absence of clones before surgery may stem from lower sequencing depth.

Documented time point: blood from clinic visit 5 months post-surgery; TSC patient then seizure free. Only cases whose brain tissue showed the highest T cell transcript signatures were sequenced. At least one anti-epileptic drug was given before surgery. The clonotype was recovered from a boy under two years old with tuberous sclerosis and intractable seizures. The J gene is TRBJ2-7, the V gene TRBV7-2; perhaps D is TRBD1 or TRBD2 (5 bases each). The input for sequencing was peripheral blood, taken about 5 months after surgery. CDR3 protein: CASSLGGPRGNEQYF. The CDR3 DNA sequence: TGTGCCAGCAGCTTAGGGGGACCTAGAGGCAACGAGCAGTACTTC.